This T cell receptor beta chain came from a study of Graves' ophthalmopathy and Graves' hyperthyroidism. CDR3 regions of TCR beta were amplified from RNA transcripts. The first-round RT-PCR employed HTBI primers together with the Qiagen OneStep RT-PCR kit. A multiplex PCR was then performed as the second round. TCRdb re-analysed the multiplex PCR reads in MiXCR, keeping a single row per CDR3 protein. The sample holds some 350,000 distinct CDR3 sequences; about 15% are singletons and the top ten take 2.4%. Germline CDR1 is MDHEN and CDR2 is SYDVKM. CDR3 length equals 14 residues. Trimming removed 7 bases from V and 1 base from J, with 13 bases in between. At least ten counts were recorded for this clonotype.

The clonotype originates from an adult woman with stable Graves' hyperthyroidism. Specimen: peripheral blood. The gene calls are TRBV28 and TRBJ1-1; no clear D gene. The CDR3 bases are TGTGCCAGCACCGACTGGGTTACGAACACTGAAGCTTTCTTT. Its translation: CASTDWVTNTEAFF. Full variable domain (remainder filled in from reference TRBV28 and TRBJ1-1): DVKVTQSSRYLVKRTGEKVFLECVQDMDHENMFWYRQDPGLGLRLIYFSYDVKMKEKGDIPEGYSVSREKKERFSLILESASTNQTSMYLCASTDWVTNTEAFFGQGTRLTVV.